One sample yielded the 21 T cell receptor beta chains listed below, sequenced in a study of blood T cell repertoires in COVID-19. The data were produced by immunoSEQ multiplex PCR, yet TCRdb's version contains in-frame clones alone and is incomplete. The sample contains 200,000 to 300,000 clones, over 75% of which appear only once. The sequenced material came from peripheral blood. The receptors were sampled from a woman in her 50s with acute or convalescent COVID-19.

The chain couples TRBV28 to TRBJ2-5, with TRBD1 as a possible D gene (5 bases). This CDR3 has 13 residues. Germline CDR1 is MDHEN and CDR2 is SYDVKM. Trimming left V 6 bases short and J 2 bases short, with 10 bases between. The CDR3 sequence is CASRRQQQETQYF. The CDR3, as DNA: TGTGCCAGCAGGAGACAGCAACAAGAGACCCAGTACTTC.

This sequence joins TRBV5-1 and TRBJ1-3, with D perhaps matching TRBD1 (6 bases). V dropped 0 bases and J dropped 2 bases, with 12 bases sitting between them. The CDR3 runs 16 residues. Per germline, CDR1 SGHRS and CDR2 YFSETQ. The CDR3, as DNA: TGCGCCAGCAGCTTGGCCGGCCCAGGGGCTGGAAACACCATATATTTT. Translation gives CASSLAGPGAGNTIYF.

The chain links TRBV18 to TRBJ1-3; possibly TRBD1 for D (6 bases). This CDR3 comprises 17 residues. Germline CDR1 is KGHSH and CDR2 is LQKENI. Trimming cost V 3 bases and J 2 bases, with 17 bases left between them. The DNA of the CDR3 is TGTGCCAGCTCACCTAATCCGGGACAACTAGCTGGAAACACCATATATTTT. Translating gives CASSPNPGQLAGNTIYF.

This clone was recorded a few times. The chain has TRBV19 and TRBJ1-5, with no clear D. Germline V gene data show CDR1 as LNHDA and CDR2 as SQIVND (reference sequence). The CDR3 consists of 13 residues. Trimming removed 4 bases at V and 7 bases at J, with 11 bases between. CDR3 residues: CASSNRPGQPQHF. CDR3 nucleotides: TGTGCCAGTAGTAACCGGCCGGGACAGCCCCAGCATTTT.

This chain joins TRBV11-2 and TRBJ1-1, with D uncertain. V was clipped by 0 bases and J by 2 bases, with 13 bases between them. From germline, CDR1 is SGHAT and CDR2 FQNNGV. CDR3 length: 16 amino acids. This CDR3 reads CASSLEITPRNTEAFF. The CDR3 bases are TGTGCCAGCAGCTTAGAGATTACCCCCAGAAACACTGAAGCTTTCTTT.

The genes are TRBV5-1 and TRBJ2-3; D remains ambiguous. The CDR3 sequence is 12 residues long. CDR1 and CDR2 (germline): SGHRS, YFSETQ. Trimming cost V 4 bases and J 6 bases, with 9 bases left between them. CDR3 DNA: TGCGCCAGCAGCCCCGCCGGGGATACGCAGTATTTT. This encodes CASSPAGDTQYF.

The chain uses TRBV4-2 and TRBJ1-2; possible D gene TRBD1, 5 bases. Germline values: CDR1 LGHNA, CDR2 YNFKEQ. V lost 11 bases, J lost 4 bases, and 14 bases lay in between. The CDR3 length is 12 residues. The chain's CDR3 is CASWGAGYGYTF. The CDR3 nucleotides are TGTGCCTCATGGGGCGCCGGCTATGGCTACACCTTC.

The J gene is TRBJ1-4, the V gene TRBV6-5; weak D call: TRBD1 (6 bases). V was trimmed by 6 bases and J by 6 bases, leaving 17 bases between them. The length of the CDR3 is 15 residues. Germline V gene sequence: CDR1 MNHEY, CDR2 SVGAGI. CDR3 residues: CASRQLSAGDEKLFF. The CDR3 nucleotides are TGTGCCAGCAGACAACTTTCTGCAGGGGATGAAAAACTGTTTTTT.

This rearrangement joins TRBV6-4 to TRBJ1-2, with TRBD1 matching 9 bases. The CDR3 length is 15 residues. V shed 4 bases and J 4 bases; nucleotides not matched to a gene: 7. CDR1 is MRHNA and CDR2 is SNTAGT in the germline V gene. The CDR3: CASSAPGQGIYGYTF. For the CDR3, the DNA is TGTGCCAGCAGTGCTCCGGGACAGGGCATCTATGGCTACACCTTC.

The chain combines TRBV7-2 with TRBJ2-7, with TRBD2 matching over 8 bases. The CDR3 spans 15 residues. J was trimmed by 4 bases and V by 2 bases; bases with no gene match: 7. The germline V gene encodes CDR1 SGHTA and CDR2 FQGNSA. CDR3 coding DNA: TGTGCCAGCAGCTTATTGTCAGCGGGAGCTTACGAGCAGTACTTC. Amino acids: CASSLLSAGAYEQYF.

The rearrangement joins TRBV3-1 (or the pseudogene TRBV3-2) to TRBJ2-1; TRBD1 agrees at 7 bases. Unmatched junction bases numbered 5, after V lost 0 bases and J lost 3 bases. CDR1 and CDR2 from the germline V gene are LGHDT and YNNKEL (reference sequence). CDR3 length: 16 residues. The CDR3 nucleotides read TGTGCCAGCAGCCAAGATCCCTGGACAGGCTACAATGAGCAGTTCTTC. Amino acid sequence: CASSQDPWTGYNEQFF.

The chain combines TRBV10-3 with TRBJ2-7, with 9 bases aligning to TRBD1. Germline trimming cut 3 bases from V and 1 base from J; bases unmatched to any gene: 4. Germline CDR1 ENHRY, CDR2 SYGVKD. The CDR3 totals 15 residues. For the CDR3, the DNA is TGTGCCATCAGTGATAAAGGACAGGGGTCCTACGAGCAGTACTTC. Its translation: CAISDKGQGSYEQYF.

The J gene is TRBJ2-7, the V gene TRBV3-1 (or the pseudogene TRBV3-2), with D possibly TRBD2 on 5 matching bases. The germline CDR1 and CDR2 sequences are LGHDT and YNNKEL (reference sequence). The CDR3 is made up of 13 amino acids. The V and J ends lost 4 bases and 2 bases respectively, with 9 bases between them. The CDR3 bases are TGTGCCAGCAGCCGAGGGTCTACCTACGAGCAGTACTTC. Translating it yields CASSRGSTYEQYF.

The V gene is TRBV11-2, the J gene TRBJ2-1; no definite D call. Germline V gene data show CDR1 as SGHAT and CDR2 as FQNNGV. The CDR3 sequence is 11 residues long. Trimming shortened V by 3 bases and J by 9 bases, and 6 bases separated the two germline ends. The CDR3 DNA reads TGTGCCAGCAGCTTTTCGTTTGAGCAGTTCTTC. Translation: CASSFSFEQFF.

CDR3 in amino acids: CASSYSAGGVNTEAFF. The CDR3 bases are TGTGCCAGCAGTTACTCGGCAGGGGGCGTGAACACTGAAGCTTTCTTT. The chain carries TRBV6-2 or TRBV6-3 and TRBJ1-1; 8 positions match TRBD1. The CDR3 has 16 residues. Trimming removed 0 bases from V and 0 bases from J; junction bases left unmatched: 3. Germline CDR1 is MNHEY and CDR2 is SVGEGT.

The chain uses TRBV3-1 (or the pseudogene TRBV3-2) and TRBJ2-2; D is uncertain. Germline V lookup: CDR1 LGHDT, CDR2 YNNKEL (reference sequence). Trimming shortened V by 5 bases and J by 7 bases, and 11 bases separated the two germline ends. This CDR3 spans 13 amino acids. DNA for the CDR3: TGTGCCAGCAGCTCTACAGCCGGCGGGGAGCTGTTTTTT. Its protein product is CASSSTAGGELFF.

V and J are TRBV7-6 and TRBJ2-1, with TRBD1 identical over 8 bases. V shed 5 bases, J shed 7 bases, and the junction held 16 bases outside the gene matches. The CDR3 is made up of 17 amino acids. Per germline, CDR1 SGHVS and CDR2 FNYEAQ. The CDR3 DNA sequence: TGTGCCAGCAGCCCCTATACCTGGACAGGGACGAATAATGAGCAGTTCTTC. Its translation is CASSPYTWTGTNNEQFF.

V gene TRBV5-6 combines with J gene TRBJ2-2, with D perhaps TRBD2 (6 bases). The V end was cut by 1 base, the J end by 6 bases, with 19 bases between. The CDR3 is 17 amino acids. The germline CDR1 and CDR2 sequences are SGHDT and YYEEEE. The CDR3 sequence is CASSLSIRGLWAGELFF. In DNA, the CDR3 is TGTGCCAGCAGCTTGTCTATTAGGGGACTTTGGGCCGGGGAGCTGTTTTTT.

The chain combines TRBV5-1 with TRBJ1-3; 8 nucleotides agree with TRBD1. V lost 1 base and J lost 4; bases outside the gene matches: 7. Germline CDR1 SGHRS, CDR2 YFSETQ. The CDR3 is 16 residues long. The CDR3 DNA sequence: TGCGCCAGCAGCTTGACACTCAGGGGGCCGGGAAACACCATATATTTT. Its protein product is CASSLTLRGPGNTIYF.

This clone was counted once. The J gene is TRBJ1-1, the V gene TRBV5-1; no clear D gene. Looked up from germline, CDR1 is SGHRS and CDR2 is YFSETQ. The CDR3 sequence is 13 residues long. Trimming stripped 3 bases from V and 0 bases from J, with 6 bases between. The CDR3 DNA sequence: TGCGCCAGCAGCTCTTCCTTGAACACTGAAGCTTTCTTT. It encodes CASSSSLNTEAFF.

CDR3 nucleotides: TGTGCCAGTAGTCCTACAGGGGGCTTATTGGAGACCCAGTACTTC. Translated, it gives CASSPTGGLLETQYF. The chain carries TRBV19 and TRBJ2-5; 9 bases are a match to TRBD1. Losses at the gene ends were 5 bases for V and 5 bases for J; bases not matched to a gene: 9. The CDR3 runs to 15 residues. Germline lookup yields CDR1 LNHDA and CDR2 SQIVND (reference sequence).